This T cell receptor beta chain was recorded in a study of T cells in Graves' hyperthyroidism and ophthalmopathy. TCR beta CDR3 region amplification was performed from RNA transcripts. HTBI primers drove first-round RT-PCR of the TCR CDR3. TCRdb called the multiplex PCR reads again in MiXCR, with one record for every CDR3 protein. The sample carries 500,000 to 650,000 distinct CDR3 sequences, about a sixth recorded once. On this clonotype: The antigen remains unidentified. The CDR3 end shows no conserved phenylalanine or tryptophan, and so a read error is likely.

Study-wide results and caveats: A 13 V-J signature model discriminated ophthalmopathy versus stable hyperthyroidism. Model predictions of ophthalmopathy came a median around 6.5 months before onset.

Deletions cut 2 bases from V and 4 bases from J, with 3 bases between. Germline CDR1 and CDR2: SQVTM and ANQGSEA. CDR3 size: 11 residues. In the ophthalmopathy cohort, Clinical Activity Score was at least 3, NOSPECS grade at least 4, and duration under 3 months. This sample holds PBMCs from less than 11 ml fresh peripheral blood. The chain combines TRBV29-1 with TRBJ1-3; D uncertain. The source of this sequence is a young woman with Graves' ophthalmopathy. The sequenced sample was blood. The CDR3 reads CSVEYGNTIYL. As DNA, the CDR3 is TGCAGCGTTGAATACGGAAACACCATATATCTT.